The present T cell receptor beta chain was sequenced within a study of spatial heterogeneity in lung cancer. Study findings and constraints: Ubiquitous expanded tumor TCRs showed up in blood more at resection than follow-up.

This CDR3 contains 16 residues. Trimming pared 0 bases from V and 4 bases from J, leaving 14 bases between. Germline-derived CDR1 and CDR2 are SGHNT and YYREEE (reference sequence). As for time point: sample taken at primary tumor resection. Sequencing was performed on whole RNA extracted from tumor and nontumor lung tissue, or from frozen PBMC, and the material was left unsorted. Only a few counts were recorded for this clonotype. The antigen is not known. TCRdb fed the 5' RACE reads into MiXCR, producing one record per CDR3 protein. The table has 40,000 to 45,000 distinct CDR3 sequences, approximately 6.8% seen once.

V and J are TRBV5-4 and TRBJ1-5; D remains ambiguous. The sequence was collected from a female donor with early-stage non-small cell lung cancer. Material: PBMCs, obtained at surgery. The CDR3 DNA follows: TGTGCCAGCAGCTTGGCCATTATGGATCTGAATCAGCCCCAGCATTTT. Translated, it gives CASSLAIMDLNQPQHF.